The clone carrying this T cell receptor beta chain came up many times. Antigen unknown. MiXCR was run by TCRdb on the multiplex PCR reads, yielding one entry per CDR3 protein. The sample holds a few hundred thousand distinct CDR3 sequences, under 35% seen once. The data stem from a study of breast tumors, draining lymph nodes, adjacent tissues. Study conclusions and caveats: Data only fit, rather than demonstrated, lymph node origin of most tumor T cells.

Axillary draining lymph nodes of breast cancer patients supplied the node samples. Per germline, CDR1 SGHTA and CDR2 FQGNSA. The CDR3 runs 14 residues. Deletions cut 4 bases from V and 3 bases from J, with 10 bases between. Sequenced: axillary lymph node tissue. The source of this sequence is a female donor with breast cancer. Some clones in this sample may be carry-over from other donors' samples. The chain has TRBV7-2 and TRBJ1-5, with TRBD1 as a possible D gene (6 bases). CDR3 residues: CASSSGQPNQPQHF. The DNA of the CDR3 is TGTGCCAGCAGCTCCGGACAGCCCAATCAGCCCCAGCATTTT.